A single sample is the source of the 24 T cell receptor beta chains below, sequenced in a study of blood T cell repertoires in COVID-19. Using immunoSEQ multiplex PCR, the repertoire was profiled, and TCRdb retains in-frame clones only, with some absent. The sample has 70,000 to 95,000 clones, around 90% seen once; the top ten hold 7.3%. The sequenced sample was peripheral blood. Receptors were obtained from a man between 65 and 85 years old with acute or convalescent COVID-19.

The gene calls are TRBV4-3 and TRBJ1-3; D gene uncertain. The CDR3 consists of 15 residues. V was pared by 3 bases and J by 0 bases, with 9 bases between. Germline-derived CDR1 and CDR2 are LGHNA and YSLEER. CDR3 in DNA: TGCGCCAGCAGCCAGCGATATCTCTCTGGAAACACCATATATTTT. It specifies CASSQRYLSGNTIYF.

This chain uses TRBV10-3 with TRBJ2-1; TRBD1 matches 9 bases. Germline V gene sequence: CDR1 ENHRY, CDR2 SYGVKD. The V and J ends lost 6 bases and 7 bases, in that order; junction bases with no gene match: 28. The CDR3 runs to 21 residues. CDR3 coding DNA: TGTGCCATCAGGACAACAGGGGGCAATCCGACTAGTAGAGGAGTTCCTAATGAGCAGTTCTTC. This codes for CAIRTTGGNPTSRGVPNEQFF.

This sequence joins TRBV7-2 and TRBJ2-1, with 10 bases lining up with TRBD2. The V gene's germline CDR1 is SGHTA and CDR2 FQGNSA. Trimming removed 6 bases from V and 1 base from J; junction bases left unmatched: 6. The CDR3 contains 16 residues. The CDR3 nucleotides are TGTGCCAGCAGACAACTAGCGGGAATTTCCTACAATGAGCAGTTCTTC. This sequence encodes CASRQLAGISYNEQFF.

This chain joins TRBV29-1 and TRBJ2-2; 8 positions match TRBD2. Per the germline V gene, CDR1 is SQVTM and CDR2 is ANQGSEA. With V trimmed by 5 bases and J by 1 base, 3 bases remained unmatched. CDR3 length: 14 amino acids. The CDR3 sequence: CSVLGTRNTGELFF. The CDR3 bases are TGCAGCGTTTTGGGGACTAGGAACACCGGGGAGCTGTTTTTT.

The chain uses TRBV3-1 (or the pseudogene TRBV3-2) and TRBJ1-2; TRBD1 agrees at 10 bases. V was pared by 1 base and J by 8 bases, with 7 bases of the junction left unmatched. Per germline, CDR1 LGHDT and CDR2 YNNKEL (reference sequence). The CDR3 spans 15 residues. CDR3 in DNA: TGTGCCAGCAGCCAAGGGCGGGACAGGGGTAAGGGCTACACCTTC. Protein sequence: CASSQGRDRGKGYTF.

The chain uses TRBV20-1 and TRBJ2-3; D is uncertain. Deletions cut 3 bases from V and 4 bases from J, with 5 bases between. The germline V gene encodes CDR1 DFQATT and CDR2 SNEGSKA (reference sequence). The CDR3 totals 11 residues. The CDR3, as DNA: TGCAGTGCTAGTAGCCCAGATACGCAGTATTTT. It is translated as CSASSPDTQYF.

The V gene is TRBV28, the J gene TRBJ2-5, with TRBD2 identical over 7 bases. Germline-derived CDR1 and CDR2 are MDHEN and SYDVKM. This CDR3 region has 16 residues. V gave up 2 bases and J gave up 1 base; unmatched junction bases: 7. CDR3 region: CASSLGPASGQETQYF. The CDR3 bases are TGTGCCAGCAGTTTAGGCCCCGCTAGCGGCCAAGAGACCCAGTACTTC.

The V call is TRBV5-1, the J call TRBJ1-1; D might be TRBD1 (5 bases). This CDR3 has 14 amino acids. Trimming removed 0 bases from V and 7 bases from J, with 13 bases in between. Germline V lookup: CDR1 SGHRS, CDR2 YFSETQ. CDR3 nucleotide sequence: TGCGCCAGCAGCTTGGAAGGGAACCAGGGTGAAGCTTTCTTT. This translates into CASSLEGNQGEAFF.

There are a few counts of this clone. The genes are TRBV7-8 and TRBJ2-3, with D unresolved. Germline assignment: CDR1 SGHVS and CDR2 FQNEAQ. The CDR3 sequence is 13 residues long. V was clipped by 5 bases and J by 3 bases, with 9 bases between them. CDR3 sequence: CASSPPETDTQYF. DNA for the CDR3: TGTGCCAGCAGCCCACCGGAGACAGATACGCAGTATTTT.

The chain joins TRBV6-5 to TRBJ1-6, with 8 bases identical to TRBD1. Per the germline V gene, CDR1 is MNHEY and CDR2 is SVGAGI. V shed 10 bases and J 7 bases; nucleotides not matched to a gene: 6. The CDR3 extends over 13 amino acids. In DNA, the CDR3 is TGTGCCACCAAGACAGGGGACAATTCACCCCTCCACTTT. Translated, it gives CATKTGDNSPLHF.

A remark on this clone: This sample includes further DNA sequences coding for the same CDR3. The rearrangement links TRBV18 to TRBJ1-4; D is undetermined. The CDR3 consists of 14 residues. V was trimmed by 6 bases and J by 0 bases, leaving 8 bases between them. Germline lookup yields CDR1 KGHSH and CDR2 LQKENI. CDR3 sequence (DNA): TGTGCCAGCTCTCCTGGAGCAACTAATGAAAAACTGTTTTTT. Translating it yields CASSPGATNEKLFF.

The chain employs TRBV21-1 and TRBJ1-5. TRBV21-1 is an annotated pseudogene. CDR3 length: 12 amino acids. The CDR3 here is CATVLVNQPQHF. The CDR3 DNA reads TGTGCCACCGTTCTAGTGAATCAGCCCCAGCATTTT.

This chain links TRBV19 with TRBJ1-5; a possible D gene is TRBD1 (5 bases). The CDR3 covers 14 residues. Germline loops: CDR1 LNHDA, CDR2 SQIVND (reference sequence). The CDR3 DNA reads TGTGCTTCTAAGTCAGGGTATAGCAATCAGCCCCAGCATTTT. Encoded protein: CASKSGYSNQPQHF.

The chain joins TRBV7-2 to TRBJ2-1; 8 positions agree with TRBD2. V shed 5 bases and J 1 base; nucleotides not matched to a gene: 7. The CDR3 sequence is 16 residues long. In germline, CDR1 is SGHTA, CDR2 FQGNSA. CDR3 amino acids: CASSPLVAGSYNEQFF. As DNA, the CDR3 is TGTGCCAGCAGCCCCCTAGTAGCGGGGTCCTACAATGAGCAGTTCTTC.

The genes are TRBV29-1 and TRBJ1-1, with D unclear. The germline CDR1 and CDR2 sequences are SQVTM and ANQGSEA. The ends were cut back, 7 bases at V and 7 bases at J, with 4 bases in the middle. The CDR3 has 8 residues. The CDR3 nucleotides read TGCAGCGCTAGTGAAGCTTTCTTT. It specifies CSASEAFF. Supplemented by reference TRBV29-1 and TRBJ1-1, the full variable domain reads SAVISQKPSRDICQRGTSLTIQCQVDSQVTMMFWYRQQPGQSLTLIATANQGSEATYESGFVIDKFPISRPNLTFSTLTVSNMSPEDSSIYLCSASEAFFGQGTRLTVV.

The J gene is TRBJ1-5, the V gene TRBV6-6; a weak D match, TRBD1 (6 bases). The CDR3 is 15 amino acids. Germline-derived CDR1 and CDR2 are MNHNY and SVGAGI (reference sequence). V was shortened by 3 bases and J by 4 bases, with 13 bases between the two germline ends. The CDR3 DNA reads as TGTGCCAGCAGTTATTTCGGACAGCCAAATCAGCCCCAGCATTTT. Protein sequence: CASSYFGQPNQPQHF.

This clone was counted once. The chain uses TRBV4-2 and TRBJ1-4, with 7 bases that match TRBD1. The tail of the sequence fits TRBJ2-2 better, so the J call may be wrong. The CDR3 totals 14 residues. Per the germline V gene, CDR1 is LGHNA and CDR2 is YNFKEQ. Here the CDR3 reads CASSPGTATTELFF. DNA of the CDR3: TGTGCCAGCAGCCCCGGGACAGCCACCACGGAGCTGTTTTTT.

V usage is TRBV5-1 and J usage is TRBJ1-2, with TRBD1 identical over 10 bases. Germline CDR1 reads SGHRS; CDR2 reads YFSETQ. V shed 0 bases and J 7 bases; nucleotides not matched to a gene: 12. The CDR3 length is 17 residues. CDR3 sequence reads: CASSLVGTGANSGGYTF. CDR3 nucleotide sequence: TGCGCCAGCAGCTTGGTTGGGACAGGGGCTAATTCAGGTGGCTACACCTTC.

This rearrangement joins TRBV5-4 to TRBJ1-1; maybe TRBD1 (6 bases). The germline gives CDR1 SGHNT, CDR2 YYREEE (reference sequence). Trimming stripped 10 bases from V and 4 bases from J, with 17 bases between. The CDR3 consists of 13 residues. The CDR3 nucleotides read TGTGCCTATCAGGGGACGGTGAGCACTGAAGCTTTCTTT. Encoded protein: CAYQGTVSTEAFF.

This chain joins TRBV6-2 or TRBV6-3 and TRBJ2-3; possible D gene TRBD2, 5 bases. The CDR3 has 15 amino acids. V was shortened by 3 bases and J by 1 base, with 11 bases between the two germline ends. Per germline, CDR1 MNHEY and CDR2 SVGEGT. The CDR3 bases are TGTGCCAGCAGTTATGGTTTTAGCGGCACAGATACGCAGTATTTT. Its protein product is CASSYGFSGTDTQYF.

J is TRBJ1-1 and V is TRBV11-2; D perhaps matches TRBD1 (5 bases). This CDR3 has 15 residues. Per germline, CDR1 SGHAT and CDR2 FQNNGV. Trimming took 3 bases from V and 0 from J, leaving 11 bases between them. In DNA form, the CDR3 reads TGTGCCAGCAGCTTCCGCCGGGGGGTGAACACTGAAGCTTTCTTT. It encodes CASSFRRGVNTEAFF.

The chain uses TRBV4-3 and TRBJ1-6; 10 bases line up with TRBD1. V lost 3 bases, J lost 7 bases, and 6 bases stayed unmatched. The CDR3 runs 16 residues. Germline loops: CDR1 LGHNA, CDR2 YSLEER. The CDR3 DNA reads TGCGCCAGCAGCCAGGGGGACAGGGGCGGGAATTCACCCCTCCACTTT. Amino acids: CASSQGDRGGNSPLHF.

The V call is TRBV4-1, the J call TRBJ2-2, with 8 bases that match TRBD2. The CDR3 is made up of 15 amino acids. CDR1 and CDR2 from the germline V gene are MGHRA and YSYEKL. V trimming: 1 base; J trimming: 7 bases; junction bases outside the gene matches: 5. The CDR3 nucleotides read TGCGCCAGCAGCCAAGTCGGGGGGGGCCGCGGGGAGCTGTTTTTT. Protein product: CASSQVGGGRGELFF.

The CDR3 loop reads CASSQDQGQLSEAFF. Here the CDR3 DNA reads TGCGCCAGCAGCCAAGATCAGGGGCAGCTCAGTGAAGCTTTCTTT. The V gene is TRBV4-3, the J gene TRBJ1-1; D might be TRBD1 (6 bases). The germline V gene has CDR1 LGHNA and CDR2 YSLEER. Trimming removed 0 bases at V and 7 bases at J, with 15 bases between. CDR3 length: 15 amino acids.